One and the same sample provided the 3 T cell receptor beta chains below, sequenced in a study of cytomegalovirus exposure and HLA in healthy donors. PCR primers comprised 60 Vbeta and 13 Jbeta primers. Generated by immunoSEQ multiplex PCR, the TCRdb table keeps only in-frame clones and is missing some. The data hold 130,000 to 150,000 clones, with roughly 78% observed a single time. Sequencing was performed on PBMCs. These receptors all come from a man in his forties in good health and CMV-seropositive.

J is TRBJ2-1 and V is TRBV5-1, with D perhaps matching TRBD2 (5 bases). The CDR3 is 15 amino acids. Trimming shortened V by 4 bases and J by 0 bases, and 11 bases separated the two germline ends. The germline gives CDR1 SGHRS, CDR2 YFSETQ. Here the CDR3 reads CASSTMGSSYNEQFF. The CDR3 DNA reads TGCGCCAGCAGCACAATGGGGAGCTCCTACAATGAGCAGTTCTTC.

The table lists this clone with a few counts. The CDR3 DNA reads as TGTGCCAGTAGTATGACTCAGGGGATCCAAGAGACCCAGTACTTC. Translating gives CASSMTQGIQETQYF. The chain joins TRBV19 to TRBJ2-5; perhaps TRBD1 as D (6 bases). Trimming took 3 bases from V and 1 from J, leaving 12 bases between them. The CDR3 sequence is 15 residues long. The germline V gene has CDR1 LNHDA and CDR2 SQIVND (reference sequence).

The CDR3 DNA reads TGTGCCAGCGGTCAGGCCAGGTCAGATACGCAGTATTTT. Translating it yields CASGQARSDTQYF. This chain uses TRBV6-6 with TRBJ2-3; D gene ambiguous. CDR3 length: 13 residues. V gave up 8 bases and J gave up 4 bases, with 13 bases separating them. Germline-derived CDR1 and CDR2 are MNHNY and SVGAGI (reference sequence).